This TCR beta chain was recovered during a study of shared clonotypes between healthy human individuals. Overall study results and limits: Shared clonotypes: 4.5% to 6% naive CD4, around 3.4% naive CD8, about 2.2% memory CD4, 0.4% memory CD8. Large depth notwithstanding, sorted-subset sequencing proved incomplete by rarefaction.

Naive-designated CD8 cells lacked CD45RO, were positively enriched for CCR7, and omitted terminally differentiated effector memory CD45RA+ cells. Trimming took off 2 bases at V and 5 bases at J, with 16 bases between the two ends. Germline lookup yields CDR1 LNHDA and CDR2 SQIVND (reference sequence). This CDR3 spans 15 amino acids. In the case of this clone: What it binds is not known.

Clones were read by immunoSEQ multiplex PCR, and TCRdb kept only the in-frame ones, dropping some. The repertoire holds around 2,000,000 clones, with about 95% as singletons. Sequencing used naive CD8+ T cells sorted from blood. The V gene is TRBV19, the J gene TRBJ2-7; D call uncertain. The sequence came from a man between 18 and 29 years old in good health. Written as DNA, the CDR3 is TGTGCCAGTAGTATATCCCCCGCCCCCCTGGACGAGCAGTACTTC. This codes for CASSISPAPLDEQYF.